This T cell receptor (beta chain) originates from a study of shared clonotypes between healthy human individuals. This clone was detected a few times. What it binds is unknown. The CDR3 contains 14 residues. Trimming took 6 bases from V and 3 from J, leaving 12 bases between them. In germline, CDR1 is KGHSH, CDR2 LQKENI. Study-wide findings and caveats: Investigators expected sequencing depth to affect clonotype sharing among donors.

Assay execution proceeded at the deep level. Method: immunoSEQ multiplex PCR; TCRdb's copy keeps in-frame clones and lacks some. The table lists about 2.3 million clones, 80% to 95% of them singletons. The sequenced sample was naive CD4+ T cells from PBMCs. Sample subset: CD45RA+ positively selected. The chain uses TRBV18 and TRBJ1-3; D uncertain. The source is a man aged 18 to 29 in good health. Some clones in this sample may be carry-over from other donors' samples. In DNA, the CDR3 is TGTGCCAGCTCTGAGGGAGGTGGTGGAAACACCATATATTTT. Translation: CASSEGGGGNTIYF. Looking up the rest from reference TRBV18 and TRBJ1-3 gives the full variable domain: NAGVMQNPRHLVRRRGQEARLRCSPMKGHSHVYWYRQLPEEGLKFMVYLQKENIIDESGMPKERFSAEFPKEGPSILRIQQVVRGDSAAYFCASSEGGGGNTIYFGEGSWLTVV.